This T cell receptor beta chain is drawn from a study of vaccination effects on CD4 cells after COVID-19. Remarks on this clone: What it recognizes is unknown.

Regarding the study as a whole: After vaccination, at late timepoints, clones induced by infection and by vaccine contracted markedly.

The ViraFEST assay expanded antigen-specific CD4+ T cells with viral peptide pools before sequencing. Around day 10 of culture, CD4+ T cells were separated out. Nucleocapsid antibodies stayed negative before and after vaccination, showing no earlier SARS-CoV-2 infection. Produced via immunoSEQ multiplex PCR; TCRdb's table is partial and in-frame only. The sample lists under 80,000 clones, around 79% occurring once. Sample: CD4+ T cells from PBMCs cultured with SARS-CoV-2 spike peptides, taken before COVID-19 vaccination. The receptor comes from a human donor who received a COVID-19 vaccine.

In DNA form, the CDR3 reads TGTGCCAGCAGCTCGATGGGACAGGTGAACGGGGAGCTGTTTTTT. Encoded protein: CASSSMGQVNGELFF. This chain connects TRBV7-8 to TRBJ2-2, with TRBD1 matching 8 bases. Germline CDR1 is SGHVS and CDR2 is FQNEAQ. The length of the CDR3 is 15 residues. Trimming cost V 4 bases and J 7 bases; bases outside gene matches: 8.